Listed here is a single T cell receptor (beta chain). In the study's own analysis: Estimates of nucleated cell counts were drawn from the amplification of reference gene primers. Measured with immunoSEQ multiplex PCR; TCRdb has only the in-frame clones, and not every one. V and J calls and clone size are those listed in that table; D and trimming were worked out from the DNA. The sample shows 150,000 to 180,000 clones, approximately 82% of them seen only once. The data were obtained in a study of blood T cell repertoires in COVID-19. Looking at the study overall: Some COVID-19 samples were acute and others convalescent; all came from the United States, Italy and Spain. PBMCs, B-cell-depleted T cells, or T cells provided the cDNA or gDNA that made up the material.

V lost 4 bases to trimming and J lost 2 bases; unmatched junction nucleotides: 4. The CDR3 contains 15 residues. This sequence was found in a woman in her forties or fifties with acute or convalescent COVID-19. The material sequenced was peripheral blood. V gene TRBV5-3 combines with J gene TRBJ2-7, with TRBD2 identical over 12 bases. TRBV5-3 is labeled an ORF, and its function is uncertain. The CDR3 spells CARSPGLAGTYEQYF. Here the CDR3 DNA reads TGTGCCAGAAGCCCTGGACTAGCGGGGACCTACGAGCAGTACTTC.